Below are 32 T cell receptor beta chains sequenced from a single sample in a study of blood T cell repertoires in COVID-19. The method was immunoSEQ multiplex PCR; TCRdb's version includes in-frame clones alone and lacks a portion of them. The table has some 210,000 clones, 80% to 95% seen once. Sequencing input: peripheral blood. The origin of the receptors is a man in his fifties or sixties with COVID-19, enrolled during active disease.

The chain couples TRBV27 to TRBJ1-5; D unclear. The CDR3 runs to 15 residues. Germline-derived CDR1 and CDR2 are MNHEY and SMNVEV (reference sequence). V was pared by 0 bases and J by 7 bases, with 13 bases between. DNA of the CDR3: TGTGCCAGCAGTTTATCTTCGCCGGAGAGGCAGCCCCAGCATTTT. Protein product: CASSLSSPERQPQHF.

This sequence joins TRBV7-2 and TRBJ1-1, with D perhaps TRBD1 (6 bases). V dropped 1 base and J dropped 3 bases, with 12 bases sitting between them. The CDR3 runs to 15 residues. The germline CDR1 and CDR2 sequences are SGHTA and FQGNSA. The CDR3 loop reads CASSLEQGRDTEAFF. The DNA for the CDR3 is TGTGCCAGCAGCTTAGAGCAGGGGAGGGACACTGAAGCTTTCTTT.

The chain combines TRBV6-2 or TRBV6-3 with TRBJ2-7; D is perhaps TRBD1 (6 bases). The CDR3 sequence is 15 residues long. The germline V gene encodes CDR1 MNHEY and CDR2 SVGEGT. Trimming left V 2 bases short and J 1 base short, with 12 bases between. CDR3 residues: CASSYQVQGSYEQYF. The CDR3 DNA reads TGTGCCAGCAGTTACCAGGTACAGGGATCCTACGAGCAGTACTTC.

The chain links TRBV29-1 to TRBJ1-2; 8 bases agree with TRBD1. This CDR3 has 15 residues. The ends lost 0 bases at V and 4 bases at J; junction bases unmatched: 7. CDR1 is SQVTM and CDR2 is ANQGSEA in the germline V gene. CDR3: CSVEDRTGRTYGYTF. In nucleotides, the CDR3 is TGCAGCGTTGAAGATCGGACAGGGCGCACCTATGGCTACACCTTC.

The chain carries TRBV4-1 and TRBJ2-3, with TRBD2 as a possible D gene (7 bases). V shed 0 bases and J shed 6 bases, with 16 bases lying between them. The CDR3 runs 16 residues. Germline lookup yields CDR1 MGHRA and CDR2 YSYEKL. CDR3 residues: CASSQDWRGPRDTQYF. As DNA, the CDR3 is TGCGCCAGCAGCCAAGATTGGCGGGGGCCCCGGGATACGCAGTATTTT.

V and J are TRBV12-5 and TRBJ2-2; D is unresolved. There are 12 residues in the CDR3. Germline CDR1 and CDR2: LGHNT and FRNRAP. The germline V and J ends were trimmed by 5 bases and 3 bases, with 4 bases remaining between them. CDR3 loop: CASGPDTGELFF. CDR3 in DNA: TGTGCTAGTGGTCCTGACACCGGGGAGCTGTTTTTT. Variable domain in full (rest from reference TRBV12-5 and TRBJ2-2): DARVTQTPRHKVTEMGQEVTMRCQPILGHNTVFWYRQTMMQGLELLAYFRNRAPLDDSGMPKDRFSAEMPDATLATLKIQPSEPRDSAVYFCASGPDTGELFFGEGSRLTVL.

V gene TRBV7-9 combines with J gene TRBJ1-4; 7 bases align to TRBD1. Germline V lookup: CDR1 SEHNR, CDR2 FQNEAQ (reference sequence). The CDR3 has 13 residues. With 5 bases clipped from V and 10 bases from J, the junction kept 7 bases outside the gene matches. CDR3 sequence reads: CASSPQGVGKLFF. In nucleotides, the CDR3 is TGTGCCAGCAGCCCCCAGGGGGTGGGAAAACTGTTTTTT.

CDR3 in DNA: TGCGCCAGCAGCTTCCTGGGACAGATGAACACTGAAGCTTTCTTT. It codes for CASSFLGQMNTEAFF. The chain uses TRBV5-1 and TRBJ1-1, with 7 bases aligning to TRBD1. Looked up from germline, CDR1 is SGHRS and CDR2 is YFSETQ. J was trimmed by 0 bases and V by 2 bases; bases with no gene match: 4. This CDR3 has 15 amino acids.

This clone showed up just once. The chain combines TRBV10-3 with TRBJ2-3, with TRBD1 matching 9 bases. Germline CDR1 reads ENHRY; CDR2 reads SYGVKD. The CDR3 is 14 residues long. J was trimmed by 5 bases and V by 6 bases; bases with no gene match: 6. The CDR3 DNA sequence: TGTGCCATCAGGGGACAGGGAGAAGTAGATACGCAGTATTTT. This encodes CAIRGQGEVDTQYF.

The chain joins TRBV6-9 to TRBJ1-1, with 8 bases lining up with TRBD1. This CDR3 has 15 residues. Germline loops: CDR1 MNHGY, CDR2 SVAAGI. V lost 4 bases and J lost 1; bases outside the gene matches: 5. This CDR3 is CASSSPGTGNTEAFF. The CDR3 region has the DNA TGTGCCAGCAGTTCACCTGGGACAGGGAACACTGAAGCTTTCTTT.

V is TRBV3-1 (or the pseudogene TRBV3-2) and J is TRBJ2-7, with a tentative D call TRBD1 (6 bases). Germline V gives CDR1 LGHDT, CDR2 YNNKEL (reference sequence). Trimming removed 2 bases at V and 0 bases at J, with 14 bases between. The CDR3 extends over 16 amino acids. CDR3 in amino acids: CASSQWGETGSYEQYF. DNA of the CDR3: TGTGCCAGCAGCCAATGGGGTGAGACAGGCTCCTACGAGCAGTACTTC.

This chain uses TRBV4-1 with TRBJ2-6, with TRBD2 matching over 7 bases. The germline CDR1 and CDR2 sequences are MGHRA and YSYEKL. The CDR3 has 18 residues. The trim removed 0 bases at V and 2 bases at J, leaving 7 bases unmatched. In DNA form, the CDR3 reads TGCGCCAGCAGCCAAGAACGGTGGGGGGGAGCTGGGGCCAACGTCCTGACTTTC. Encoded protein: CASSQERWGGAGANVLTF.

This chain uses TRBV6-2 or TRBV6-3 with TRBJ2-1, with 12 bases matching TRBD2. The J segment lost 7 bases and the V segment lost 6 bases, leaving 10 bases of the junction unmatched. CDR1 MNHEY and CDR2 SVGEGT come from the germline V gene. CDR3 length: 16 amino acids. Here the CDR3 reads CASSLVRTSGANEQFF. CDR3 in DNA: TGTGCCAGCAGCCTCGTGAGGACTAGCGGGGCTAATGAGCAGTTCTTC.

The chain recombines TRBV18 with TRBJ1-5, with TRBD1 matching over 9 bases. The CDR3 is 14 amino acids. J gave up 5 bases and V 6 bases, and 5 bases lay outside the gene matches. Germline CDR1 and CDR2: KGHSH and LQKENI. The CDR3 sequence is CASSLDRGDQPQHF. Here the CDR3 DNA reads TGTGCCAGCTCGCTGGACAGGGGCGATCAGCCCCAGCATTTT.

V usage is TRBV7-9 and J usage is TRBJ2-7; D ambiguous. Germline CDR1 SEHNR, CDR2 FQNEAQ (reference sequence). With 5 bases removed from V and 3 bases from J, the gap between germline ends came to 11 bases. CDR3 length: 13 residues. The CDR3: CASSPGLFYEQYF. CDR3 bases: TGTGCCAGCAGCCCCGGTTTATTCTACGAGCAGTACTTC.

The chain is built from TRBV28 and TRBJ2-3, with a possible D match to TRBD1 (5 bases). The V gene lost 3 bases and the J gene lost 1 base, with 14 bases spanning the gap. The germline V gene has CDR1 MDHEN and CDR2 SYDVKM. The CDR3 is made up of 16 amino acids. The CDR3 reads CASSFEITGGTDTQYF. The CDR3 DNA reads as TGTGCCAGCAGTTTCGAGATCACAGGAGGCACAGATACGCAGTATTTT.

The chain couples TRBV12-3 or TRBV12-4 to TRBJ1-1; TRBD1 is a possible D gene (5 bases). This CDR3 has 11 amino acids. The ends were cut back, 6 bases at V and 7 bases at J, with 9 bases in the middle. CDR3 amino acids: CASRRGVEAFF. In nucleotides, the CDR3 is TGTGCCAGCAGGCGGGGGGTTGAAGCTTTCTTT.

This chain connects TRBV5-1 to TRBJ2-3; 14 bases align to TRBD2. The CDR3 is made up of 19 amino acids. The V segment lost 8 bases and the J segment 2 bases; nucleotides outside the gene matches: 16. Germline CDR1 reads SGHRS; CDR2 reads YFSETQ. For the CDR3, the DNA is TGCGCCAGGGAGGGGACTAGCGGGAGTGGTGGACCTCCCACAGATACGCAGTATTTT. As protein: CAREGTSGSGGPPTDTQYF.

The chain carries TRBV6-5 and TRBJ1-1; TRBD1 aligns across 7 bases. The CDR3 has 14 residues. V was clipped by 11 bases and J by 3 bases; unmatched bases: 12. CDR1 MNHEY and CDR2 SVGAGI come from the germline V gene. CDR3 DNA sequence: TGTGCCGGGATCGGAAATACAGGGGACACTGAAGCTTTCTTT. This gives the protein CAGIGNTGDTEAFF.

This chain links TRBV2 with TRBJ2-6; TRBD1 aligns across 8 bases. CDR1 is SNHLY and CDR2 is FYNNEI in the germline V gene. The V segment lost 5 bases and the J segment 4 bases; nucleotides outside the gene matches: 13. This CDR3 contains 18 residues. The CDR3 nucleotides are TGTGCCAGCAGTCTCGAACCCCCCAGGGGGCCAGGGGCCAACGTCCTGACTTTC. Translation gives CASSLEPPRGPGANVLTF.

This clone is a singleton in its sample. Other DNA sequences in the sample encode the same CDR3. The chain recombines TRBV6-5 with TRBJ1-1; D not resolved. Germline lookup yields CDR1 MNHEY and CDR2 SVGAGI. The CDR3 contains 14 residues. Trimming took 0 bases from V and 2 from J, leaving 7 bases between them. The CDR3 sequence: CASSYSEGNTEAFF. The CDR3 nucleotides are TGTGCCAGCAGTTACTCGGAGGGAAACACTGAAGCTTTCTTT.

This clone appeared once. The chain combines TRBV3-1 (or the pseudogene TRBV3-2) with TRBJ1-3; D gene uncertain. Trimming cost V 3 bases and J 0 bases, with 9 bases left between them. The CDR3 covers 15 residues. Germline assignment: CDR1 LGHDT and CDR2 YNNKEL (reference sequence). CDR3 region: CASSHPQASGNTIYF. In nucleotides, the CDR3 is TGTGCCAGCAGCCATCCGCAGGCCTCTGGAAACACCATATATTTT.

The chain employs TRBV19 and TRBJ1-6; D is perhaps TRBD1 (5 bases). Trimming took 2 bases from V and 5 from J, leaving 16 bases between them. The CDR3 consists of 17 residues. From germline, CDR1 is LNHDA and CDR2 SQIVND (reference sequence). The DNA of the CDR3 is TGTGCCAGTAGTATACGTGCAGGGTGGGGAAATAATTCACCCCTCCACTTT. It is translated as CASSIRAGWGNNSPLHF.

The chain joins TRBV12-2 to TRBJ2-6; whether TRBD1, the table's D call, matches the DNA was not checked. TRBV12-2 has pseudogene status. This CDR3 is 18 amino acids long. CDR3 in DNA: TGTGCAAGTCGCTGGCCCCGGGACAGGGGGCCTGGGGCCAACGTCCTGACTTTC. Translated, it gives CASRWPRDRGPGANVLTF.

This clone came up a few times. The chain is built from TRBV19 and TRBJ2-7; no firm D call. CDR3 size: 14 residues. Germline V gene lookup returns CDR1 LNHDA and CDR2 SQIVND (reference sequence). V gave up 1 base and J gave up 0 bases, with 7 bases separating them. CDR3: CASSIVGASYEQYF. The CDR3 DNA sequence: TGTGCCAGTAGTATAGTCGGAGCCTCCTACGAGCAGTACTTC.

The chain has TRBV25-1 and TRBJ2-1, with TRBD1 matching over 8 bases. This CDR3 has 14 residues. Looked up from germline, CDR1 is MGHDK and CDR2 is SYGVNS. The V segment lost 4 bases and the J segment 7 bases; nucleotides outside the gene matches: 6. The CDR3 reads CASSGPGTGNEQFF. CDR3 DNA sequence: TGTGCCAGCAGTGGTCCCGGGACAGGAAATGAGCAGTTCTTC.

The chain employs TRBV19 and TRBJ2-7; a possible D gene is TRBD1 (6 bases). The CDR3 has 14 amino acids. Germline CDR1 reads LNHDA; CDR2 reads SQIVND (reference sequence). Trimming took off 9 bases at V and 0 bases at J, with 15 bases between the two ends. The CDR3 DNA sequence: TGTGCCAGCAGCCAGGGGTTGCACTCCTACGAGCAGTACTTC. Its translation: CASSQGLHSYEQYF.

The chain couples TRBV7-3 to TRBJ2-3; 7 bases fit TRBD1. The CDR3 is 16 amino acids. J was trimmed by 0 bases and V by 1 base; bases with no gene match: 4. The germline gives CDR1 SGHTA, CDR2 FQGTGA. This CDR3 reads CASSLMPQGSTDTQYF. In DNA form, the CDR3 reads TGTGCCAGCAGCTTAATGCCACAGGGGAGCACAGATACGCAGTATTTT. Supplemented by reference TRBV7-3 and TRBJ2-3, the full variable domain reads GAGVSQTPSNKVTEKGKYVELRCDPISGHTALYWYRQSLGQGPEFLIYFQGTGAADDSGLPNDRFFAVRPEGSVSTLKIQRTERGDSAVYLCASSLMPQGSTDTQYFGPGTRLTVL.

The chain carries TRBV4-2 and TRBJ2-2, with a weak D call TRBD2 (6 bases). CDR1 is LGHNA and CDR2 is YNFKEQ in the germline V gene. Trimming cost V 1 base and J 2 bases, with 14 bases left between them. The CDR3 length is 17 residues. As DNA, the CDR3 is TGTGCCAGCAGCCAAGTTTGGGTTAGCGGCAACACCGGGGAGCTGTTTTTT. This gives the protein CASSQVWVSGNTGELFF.

This clone was detected a few times. This rearrangement joins TRBV29-1 to TRBJ2-1; unclear D gene. The germline CDR1 and CDR2 sequences are SQVTM and ANQGSEA. The V end was cut by 3 bases, the J end by 5 bases, with 2 bases between. The CDR3 contains 10 residues. The CDR3 DNA follows: TGCAGCGTTGACAACAATGAGCAGTTCTTC. Translating it yields CSVDNNEQFF.

In its sample, this clone was seen once. V is TRBV29-1 and J is TRBJ2-2; D gene unclear. CDR3 length: 12 amino acids. From germline, CDR1 is SQVTM and CDR2 ANQGSEA. Trimming took 4 bases from V and 2 from J, leaving 5 bases between them. The CDR3 sequence is CSVGTNTGELFF. The CDR3 DNA reads TGCAGCGTTGGAACTAACACCGGGGAGCTGTTTTTT.

This chain connects TRBV27 to TRBJ2-7; D unclear. Germline assignment: CDR1 MNHEY and CDR2 SMNVEV (reference sequence). The CDR3 extends over 14 amino acids. The V gene lost 6 bases and the J gene lost 3 bases, with 15 bases spanning the gap. The CDR3 region has the DNA TGTGCCAGCAGCCTCCGATCAGGATACTACGAGCAGTACTTC. Residues: CASSLRSGYYEQYF.